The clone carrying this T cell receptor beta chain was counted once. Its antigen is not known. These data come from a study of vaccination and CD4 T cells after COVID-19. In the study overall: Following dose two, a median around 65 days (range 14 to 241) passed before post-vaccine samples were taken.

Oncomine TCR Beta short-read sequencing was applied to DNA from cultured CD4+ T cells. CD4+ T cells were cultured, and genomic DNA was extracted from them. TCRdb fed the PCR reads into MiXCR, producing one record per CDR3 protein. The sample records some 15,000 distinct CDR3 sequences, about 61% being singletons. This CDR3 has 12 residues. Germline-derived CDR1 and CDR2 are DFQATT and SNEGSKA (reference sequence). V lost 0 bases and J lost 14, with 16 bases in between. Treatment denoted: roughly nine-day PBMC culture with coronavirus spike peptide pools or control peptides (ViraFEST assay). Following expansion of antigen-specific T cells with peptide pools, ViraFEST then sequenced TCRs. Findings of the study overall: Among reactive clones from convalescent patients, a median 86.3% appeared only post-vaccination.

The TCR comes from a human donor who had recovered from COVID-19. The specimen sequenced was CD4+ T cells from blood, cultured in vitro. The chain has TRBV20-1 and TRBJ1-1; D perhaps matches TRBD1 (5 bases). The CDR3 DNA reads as TGCAGTGCTAGAGATCCACTCTCCCGGGGGTTCTTT. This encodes CSARDPLSRGFF.